The present TCR beta chain was sequenced within a study of T-cell reconstitution after alpha-beta-depleted transplantation in children. Unique molecular identifiers were incorporated into the prepared TCRbeta library. MiXCR, applied by TCRdb to the PCR reads, yields one record per CDR3 protein. The repertoire consists of around 340,000 distinct CDR3 sequences, with less than 15% occurring once and the leading ten covering 4.3%. This clonotype was observed a few times. Trimming shortened V by 3 bases and J by 9 bases, and 9 bases separated the two germline ends. CDR3 length: 12 residues. Germline V gene lookup returns CDR1 SGHDN and CDR2 FVKESK.

The sample consisted of PBMCs, taken from the stem cell graft. This sequence joins TRBV14 and TRBJ2-1; D is ambiguous. This TCR derives from a human donor who donated a stem cell graft to a child with Fanconi anemia. The DNA for the CDR3 is TGTGCCAGCAGCCAGCCGACGAGTGAGCAGTTCTTC. Translation gives CASSQPTSEQFF. Full variable domain (rest looked up from reference TRBV14 and TRBJ2-1): EAGVTQFPSHSVIEKGQTVTLRCDPISGHDNLYWYRRVMGKEIKFLLHFVKESKQDESGMPNNRFLAERTGGTYSTLKVQPAELEDSGVYFCASSQPTSEQFFGPGTRLTVL.